One TCR beta chain is described in this entry. The antigen this receptor binds is unknown. No clone much larger than this one lies a single base away; base qualities are absent. This sample was included in a study of blood T cell repertoires in COVID-19 (TCRdb year 2020). Regarding the study in general: The collaborator samples originated in the United States, Italy and Spain and spanned the acute and convalescent phases of COVID-19. HLA class I and class II types, where available, came from metadata supplied by the sample provider rather than from assay-based typing. The sample metadata nearly always contained a de-identified subject ID, COVID-19 status, age in years and sex. The prospective study material was composed of cDNA or gDNA derived from T cells, B-cell-depleted T cells, or PBMCs. Subjects who had been exposed to COVID-19, were actively infected with it, or had recovered from it provided the deeply sampled blood TCRbeta repertoires that made up the dataset. The repertoires were released in a freely available public database meant as a resource for research on the immune response to SARS-CoV-2. Samples were obtained from the ongoing ImmuneRACE study (first 160 participants) and from 1,254 subjects provided by 6 global collaborators. The study at large found these results: Clinical and demographic metadata were provided uncurated, with the amount varying by source and participant.

CDR3 length: 15 amino acids, cysteine to phenylalanine. Only the CDR3 region is kept as DNA, spanning 45 bases read in frame from base 1. CDR1 SGHRS and CDR2 YFSETQ were looked up in the germline V gene. For this chain, trimming is 0 bases at the V end and 4 bases at the J end, and the number of junction bases without a gene match is 4. Participants in the prospective study were enrolled through a virtual design, were aged roughly 18 to 100 years, and lived in roughly 26 United States geographic areas. In the prospective study, cohorts were assigned on the basis of participant-reported clinical history obtained from a screening survey and a study questionnaire. In the prospective study, mobile phlebotomists collected whole blood, serum and a nasopharyngeal or oropharyngeal swab from each participant. Prospective study participants could optionally give additional blood draws and questionnaires over an approximately two-month period. Before DNA extraction, blood samples from the prospective study were shipped at room temperature or frozen.

TCRbeta CDR3 regions were amplified from genomic DNA using the immunoSEQ Assay, a bias-controlled multiplex PCR. On the study's bioinformatics: Nucleated cell counts per sample were estimated from amplification of reference gene primers within the assay. Sequence reads were collapsed and filtered to measure the absolute abundance of every unique TCRbeta CDR3 rearrangement. For each sample, productive Simpson clonality was calculated as the square root of Simpson's diversity index across productive rearrangements. Not all clones reach the TCRdb copy of this immuneACCESS table, which keeps in-frame sequences only. Checked studies attribute under half of the gap to unresolved V genes and leave the rest unexplained. V and J calls and clone size are given by that table; D and trimming were obtained from the DNA. Counted in this sample were about 430,000 clones; roughly 90% of them appeared once. Around 0.97% of the sample rests with the top ten.

This receptor chain uses TRBV5-1 and TRBJ1-3, with 7 bases aligning to TRBD1. Sequenced material: PBMCs or T cells enriched from blood (not recorded which). This receptor was taken from a woman in her twenties or thirties with acute COVID-19. CDR3 reads: CASSLEPDRGNTIYF. Here is the DNA: TGCGCCAGCAGCTTGGAACCGGACAGGGGAAACACCATATATTTT.